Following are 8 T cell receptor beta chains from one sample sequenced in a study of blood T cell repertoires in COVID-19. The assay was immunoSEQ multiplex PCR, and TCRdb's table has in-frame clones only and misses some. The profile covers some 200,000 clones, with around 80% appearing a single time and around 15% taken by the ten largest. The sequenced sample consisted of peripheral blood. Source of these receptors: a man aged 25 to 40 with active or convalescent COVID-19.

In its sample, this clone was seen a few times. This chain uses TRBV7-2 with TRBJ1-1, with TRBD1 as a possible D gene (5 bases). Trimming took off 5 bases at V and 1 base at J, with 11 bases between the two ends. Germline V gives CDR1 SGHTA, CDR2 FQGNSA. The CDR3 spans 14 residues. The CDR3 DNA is TGTGCCAGCAGCACAGGTCTACAGAACACTGAAGCTTTCTTT. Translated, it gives CASSTGLQNTEAFF. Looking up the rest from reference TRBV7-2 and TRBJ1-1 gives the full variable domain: GAGVSQSPSNKVTEKGKDVELRCDPISGHTALYWYRQSLGQGLEFLIYFQGNSAPDKSGLPSDRFSAERTGGSVSTLTIQRTQQEDSAVYLCASSTGLQNTEAFFGQGTRLTVV.

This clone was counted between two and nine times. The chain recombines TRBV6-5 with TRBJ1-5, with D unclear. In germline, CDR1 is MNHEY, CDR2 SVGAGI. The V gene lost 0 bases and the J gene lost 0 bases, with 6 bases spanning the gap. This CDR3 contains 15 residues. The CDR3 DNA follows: TGTGCCAGCAGTTACTCCCCAGATAGCAATCAGCCCCAGCATTTT. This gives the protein CASSYSPDSNQPQHF.

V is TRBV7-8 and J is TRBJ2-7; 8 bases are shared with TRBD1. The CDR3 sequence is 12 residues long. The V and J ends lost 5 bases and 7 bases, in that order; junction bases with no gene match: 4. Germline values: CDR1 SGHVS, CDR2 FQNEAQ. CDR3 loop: CASSITGGEQYV. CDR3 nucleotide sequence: TGTGCCAGCAGCATTACAGGGGGTGAGCAGTACGTC.

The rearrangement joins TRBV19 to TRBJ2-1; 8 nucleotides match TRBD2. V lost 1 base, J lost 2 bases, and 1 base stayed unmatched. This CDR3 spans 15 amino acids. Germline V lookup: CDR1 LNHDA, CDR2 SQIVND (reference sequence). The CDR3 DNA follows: TGTGCCAGTAGTATAGGGCGGGGGGCCTACAATGAGCAGTTCTTC. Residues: CASSIGRGAYNEQFF.

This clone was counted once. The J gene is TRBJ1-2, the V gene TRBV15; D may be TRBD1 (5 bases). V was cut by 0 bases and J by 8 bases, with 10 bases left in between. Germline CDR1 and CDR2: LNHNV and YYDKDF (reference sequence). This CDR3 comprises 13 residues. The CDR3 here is CATSRDRVGGYTF. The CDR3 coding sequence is TGTGCCACCAGCAGAGACAGGGTGGGCGGCTACACCTTC.

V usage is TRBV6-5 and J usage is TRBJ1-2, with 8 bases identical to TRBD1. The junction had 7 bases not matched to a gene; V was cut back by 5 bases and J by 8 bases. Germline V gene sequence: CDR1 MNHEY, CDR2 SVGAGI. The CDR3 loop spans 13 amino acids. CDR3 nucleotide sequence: TGTGCCAGCAGTAACAGGGGGATGGGCGGCTACACCTTC. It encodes CASSNRGMGGYTF.

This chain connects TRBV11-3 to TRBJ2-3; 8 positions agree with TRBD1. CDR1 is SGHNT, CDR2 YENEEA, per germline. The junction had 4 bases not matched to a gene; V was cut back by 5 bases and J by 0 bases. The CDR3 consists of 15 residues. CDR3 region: CASSVRTGSTDTQYF. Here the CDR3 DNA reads TGTGCCAGCAGCGTGAGGACAGGGAGCACAGATACGCAGTATTTT.

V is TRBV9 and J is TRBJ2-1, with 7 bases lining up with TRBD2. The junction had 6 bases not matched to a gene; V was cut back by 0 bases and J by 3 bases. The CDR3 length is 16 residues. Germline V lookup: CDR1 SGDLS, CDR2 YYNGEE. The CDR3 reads CASSVGKIAGYNEQFF. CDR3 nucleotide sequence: TGTGCCAGCAGCGTAGGTAAAATAGCGGGCTACAATGAGCAGTTCTTC.